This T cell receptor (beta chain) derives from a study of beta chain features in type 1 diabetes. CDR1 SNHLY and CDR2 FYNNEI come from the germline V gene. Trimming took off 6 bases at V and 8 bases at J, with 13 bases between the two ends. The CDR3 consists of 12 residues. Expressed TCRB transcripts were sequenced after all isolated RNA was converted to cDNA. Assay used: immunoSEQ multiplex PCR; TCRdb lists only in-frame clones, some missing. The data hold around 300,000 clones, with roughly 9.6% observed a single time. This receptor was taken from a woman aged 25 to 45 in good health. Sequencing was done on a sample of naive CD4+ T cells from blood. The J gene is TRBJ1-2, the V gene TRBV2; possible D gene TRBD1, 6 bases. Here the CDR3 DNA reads TGTGCCAGCAGATACAGGGAGGGCGGCTACACCTTC. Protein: CASRYREGGYTF.